This T cell receptor (beta chain) was captured by sequencing in a study of beta chain features in type 1 diabetes. Study results and caveats: Shorter TCRB CDR3s, moderately but significantly so, were found in Type 1 diabetes patients in all four CD4+ subsets.

This clone was seen a handful of times. As yet, its antigen is unknown. Other DNA sequences in this specimen translate into the identical CDR3. V was pared by 4 bases and J by 2 bases, with 2 bases of the junction left unmatched. This CDR3 comprises 13 residues. Per germline, CDR1 SGHTA and CDR2 FQGNSA. The whole isolated RNA underwent reverse transcription, so sequencing captured expressed TCRB transcripts. Sequencing used immunoSEQ multiplex PCR; TCRdb keeps in-frame clones, though not all of them. Among some 250,000 clones listed, under 13% were seen once. The sequence derives from a man aged 25 to 45 with type 1 diabetes. V gene TRBV7-2 combines with J gene TRBJ2-7; the match to TRBD1 covers 7 bases. The sequenced sample consisted of naive CD4+ T cells from blood. The CDR3 protein is CASSSGQTYEQYF. The CDR3 nucleotides read TGTGCCAGCAGCTCGGGACAGACCTACGAGCAGTACTTC. Variable domain in full (rest from reference TRBV7-2 and TRBJ2-7): GAGVSQSPSNKVTEKGKDVELRCDPISGHTALYWYRQSLGQGLEFLIYFQGNSAPDKSGLPSDRFSAERTGGSVSTLTIQRTQQEDSAVYLCASSSGQTYEQYFGPGTRLTVT.